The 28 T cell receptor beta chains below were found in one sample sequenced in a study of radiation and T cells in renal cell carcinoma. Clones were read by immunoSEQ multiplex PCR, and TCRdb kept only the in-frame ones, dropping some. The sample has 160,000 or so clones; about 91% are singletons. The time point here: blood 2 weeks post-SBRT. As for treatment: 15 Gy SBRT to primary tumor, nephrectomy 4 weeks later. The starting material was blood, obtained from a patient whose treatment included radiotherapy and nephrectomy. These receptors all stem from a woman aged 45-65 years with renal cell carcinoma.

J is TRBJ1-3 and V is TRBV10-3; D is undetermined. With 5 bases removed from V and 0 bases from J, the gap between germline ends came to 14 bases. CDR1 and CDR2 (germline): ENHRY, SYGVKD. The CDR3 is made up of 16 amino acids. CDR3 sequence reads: CAISLETVNSGNTIYF. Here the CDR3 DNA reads TGTGCCATCAGTCTCGAGACGGTAAACTCTGGAAACACCATATATTTT.

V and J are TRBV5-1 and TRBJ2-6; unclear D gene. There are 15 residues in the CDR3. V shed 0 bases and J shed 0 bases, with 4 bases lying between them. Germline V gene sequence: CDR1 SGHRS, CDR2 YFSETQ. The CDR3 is CASSLDNSGANVLTF. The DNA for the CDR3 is TGCGCCAGCAGCTTGGACAACTCTGGGGCCAACGTCCTGACTTTC. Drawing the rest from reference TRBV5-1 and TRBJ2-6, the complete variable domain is KAGVTQTPRYLIKTRGQQVTLSCSPISGHRSVSWYQQTPGQGLQFLFEYFSETQRNKGNFPGRFSGRQFSNSRSEMNVSTLELGDSALYLCASSLDNSGANVLTFGAGSRLTVL.

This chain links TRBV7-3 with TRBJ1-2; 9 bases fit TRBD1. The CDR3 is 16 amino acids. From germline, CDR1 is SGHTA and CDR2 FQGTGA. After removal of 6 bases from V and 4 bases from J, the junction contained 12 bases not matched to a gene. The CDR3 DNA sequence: TGTGCCAGCAGGGATCAGGGACAGGGTCTTTCCTATGGCTACACCTTC. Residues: CASRDQGQGLSYGYTF. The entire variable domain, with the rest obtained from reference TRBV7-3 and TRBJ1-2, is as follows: GAGVSQTPSNKVTEKGKYVELRCDPISGHTALYWYRQSLGQGPEFLIYFQGTGAADDSGLPNDRFFAVRPEGSVSTLKIQRTERGDSAVYLCASRDQGQGLSYGYTFGSGTRLTVV.

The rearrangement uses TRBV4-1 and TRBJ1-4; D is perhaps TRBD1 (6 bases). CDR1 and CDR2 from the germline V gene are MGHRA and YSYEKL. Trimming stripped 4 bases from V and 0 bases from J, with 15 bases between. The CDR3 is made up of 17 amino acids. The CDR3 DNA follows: TGCGCCAGCAGCCCCGGAACAGGGCCAGCAACTAATGAAAAACTGTTTTTT. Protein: CASSPGTGPATNEKLFF.

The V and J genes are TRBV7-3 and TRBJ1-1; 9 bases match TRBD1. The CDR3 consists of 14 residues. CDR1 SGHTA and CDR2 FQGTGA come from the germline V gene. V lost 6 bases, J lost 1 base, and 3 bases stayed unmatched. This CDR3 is CASSLDRGNTEAFF. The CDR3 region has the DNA TGTGCCAGCAGTCTGGACAGGGGGAACACTGAAGCTTTCTTT.

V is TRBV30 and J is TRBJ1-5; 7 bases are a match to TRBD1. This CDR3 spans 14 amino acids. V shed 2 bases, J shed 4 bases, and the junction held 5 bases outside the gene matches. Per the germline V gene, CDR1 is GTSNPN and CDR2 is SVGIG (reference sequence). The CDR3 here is CAWSSGTVNQPQHF. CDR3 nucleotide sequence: TGTGCCTGGAGTTCCGGGACAGTGAATCAGCCCCAGCATTTT.

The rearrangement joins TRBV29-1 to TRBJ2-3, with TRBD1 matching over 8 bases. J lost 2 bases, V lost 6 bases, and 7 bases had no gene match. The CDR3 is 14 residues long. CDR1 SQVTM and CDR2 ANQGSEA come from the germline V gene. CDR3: CSVPRQGITDTQYF. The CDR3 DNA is TGCAGCGTCCCGAGACAGGGGATCACAGATACGCAGTATTTT.

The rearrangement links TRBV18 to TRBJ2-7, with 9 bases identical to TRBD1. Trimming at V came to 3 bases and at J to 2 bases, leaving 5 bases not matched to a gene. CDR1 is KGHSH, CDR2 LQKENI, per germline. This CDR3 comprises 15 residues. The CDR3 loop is CASSPGTGNPYEQYF. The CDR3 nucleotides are TGTGCCAGCTCACCGGGGACAGGGAACCCCTACGAGCAGTACTTC.

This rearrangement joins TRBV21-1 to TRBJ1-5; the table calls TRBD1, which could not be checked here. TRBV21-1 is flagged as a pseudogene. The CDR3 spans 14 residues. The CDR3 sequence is CASSKWASNQPQHF. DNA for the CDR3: TGTGCCAGCAGCAAGTGGGCCAGCAATCAGCCCCAGCATTTT.

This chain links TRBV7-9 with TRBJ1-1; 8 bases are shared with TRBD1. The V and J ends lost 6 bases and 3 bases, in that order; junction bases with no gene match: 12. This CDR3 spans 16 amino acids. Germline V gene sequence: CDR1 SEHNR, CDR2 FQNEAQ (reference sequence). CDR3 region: CASRPGQGLMDTEAFF. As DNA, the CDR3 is TGTGCCAGCAGACCCGGACAGGGACTTATGGACACTGAAGCTTTCTTT.

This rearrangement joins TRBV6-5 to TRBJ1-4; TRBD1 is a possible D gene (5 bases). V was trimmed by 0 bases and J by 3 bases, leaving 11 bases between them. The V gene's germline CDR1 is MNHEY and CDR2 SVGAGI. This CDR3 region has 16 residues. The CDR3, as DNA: TGTGCCAGCAGTTACTCGATGGGGGGACCTAATGAAAAACTGTTTTTT. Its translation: CASSYSMGGPNEKLFF.

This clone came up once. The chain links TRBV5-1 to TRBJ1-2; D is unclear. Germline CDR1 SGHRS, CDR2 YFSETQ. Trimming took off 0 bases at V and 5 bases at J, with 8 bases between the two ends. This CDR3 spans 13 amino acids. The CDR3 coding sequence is TGCGCCAGCAGCTTGGGACCACGGTATGGCTACACCTTC. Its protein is CASSLGPRYGYTF.

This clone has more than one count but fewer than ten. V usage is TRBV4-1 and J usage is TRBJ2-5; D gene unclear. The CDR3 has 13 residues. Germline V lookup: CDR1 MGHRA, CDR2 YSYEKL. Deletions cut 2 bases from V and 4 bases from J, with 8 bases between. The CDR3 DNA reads TGCGCCAGCAGCCAACCATCGGGAGAGACCCAGTACTTC. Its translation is CASSQPSGETQYF.

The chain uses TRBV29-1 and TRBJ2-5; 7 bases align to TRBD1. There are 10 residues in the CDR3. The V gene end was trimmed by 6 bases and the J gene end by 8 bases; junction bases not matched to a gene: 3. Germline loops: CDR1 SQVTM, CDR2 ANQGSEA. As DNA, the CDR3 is TGCAGCGTCGACAGGGACACCCAGTACTTC. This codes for CSVDRDTQYF. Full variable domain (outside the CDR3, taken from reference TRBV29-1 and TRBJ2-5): SAVISQKPSRDICQRGTSLTIQCQVDSQVTMMFWYRQQPGQSLTLIATANQGSEATYESGFVIDKFPISRPNLTFSTLTVSNMSPEDSSIYLCSVDRDTQYFGPGTRLLVL.

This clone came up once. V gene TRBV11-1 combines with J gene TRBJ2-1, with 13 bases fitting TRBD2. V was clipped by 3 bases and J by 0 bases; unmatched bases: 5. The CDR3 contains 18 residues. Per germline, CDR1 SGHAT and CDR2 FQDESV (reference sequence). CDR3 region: CASSFGLAGESSYNEQFF. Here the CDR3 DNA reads TGTGCCAGCAGCTTCGGACTAGCGGGGGAAAGCTCCTACAATGAGCAGTTCTTC.

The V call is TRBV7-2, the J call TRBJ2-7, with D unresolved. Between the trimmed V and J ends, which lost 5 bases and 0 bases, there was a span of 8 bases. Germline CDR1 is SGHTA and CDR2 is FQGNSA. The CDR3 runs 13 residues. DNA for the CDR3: TGTGCCAGCAGCGACATCTACTCCTACGAGCAGTACTTC. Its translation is CASSDIYSYEQYF.

CDR3 nucleotides: TGTGCCAGTAGTGCGATCCCACAGGGCCGAACTGAAGCTTTCTTT. The encoded protein is CASSAIPQGRTEAFF. The chain employs TRBV19 and TRBJ1-1, with D perhaps matching TRBD1 (6 bases). Per germline, CDR1 LNHDA and CDR2 SQIVND (reference sequence). Between the trimmed V and J ends, which lost 5 bases and 5 bases, there was a span of 18 bases. CDR3 length equals 15 residues.

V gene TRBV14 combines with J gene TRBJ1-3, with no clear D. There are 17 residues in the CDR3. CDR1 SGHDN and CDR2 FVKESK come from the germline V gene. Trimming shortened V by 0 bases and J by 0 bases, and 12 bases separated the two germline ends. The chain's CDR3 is CASSQDIGRHSGNTIYF. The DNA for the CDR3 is TGTGCCAGCAGCCAAGATATCGGCAGACACTCTGGAAACACCATATATTTT.

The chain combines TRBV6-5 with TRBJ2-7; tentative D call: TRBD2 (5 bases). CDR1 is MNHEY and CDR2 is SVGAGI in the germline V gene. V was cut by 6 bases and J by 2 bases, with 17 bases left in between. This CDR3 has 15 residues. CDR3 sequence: CASSPGGGIAYEQYF. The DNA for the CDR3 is TGTGCCAGCAGCCCCGGCGGAGGAATTGCCTACGAGCAGTACTTC.

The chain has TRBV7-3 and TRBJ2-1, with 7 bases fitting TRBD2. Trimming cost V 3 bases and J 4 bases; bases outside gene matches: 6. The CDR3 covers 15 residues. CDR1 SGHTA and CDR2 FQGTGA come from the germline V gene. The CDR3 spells CASSLERGVYNEQFF. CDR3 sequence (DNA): TGTGCCAGCAGCTTGGAACGGGGGGTTTACAATGAGCAGTTCTTC.

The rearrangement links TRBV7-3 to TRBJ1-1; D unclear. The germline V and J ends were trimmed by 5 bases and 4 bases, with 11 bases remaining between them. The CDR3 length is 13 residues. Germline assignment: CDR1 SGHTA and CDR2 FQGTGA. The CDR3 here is CASSQGAGTEAFF. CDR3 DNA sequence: TGTGCCAGCAGCCAAGGCGCTGGCACTGAAGCTTTCTTT.

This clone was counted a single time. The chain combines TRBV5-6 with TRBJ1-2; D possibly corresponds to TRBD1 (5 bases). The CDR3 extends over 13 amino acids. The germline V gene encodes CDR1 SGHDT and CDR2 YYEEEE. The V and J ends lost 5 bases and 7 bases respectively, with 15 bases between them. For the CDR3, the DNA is TGTGCCAGCAGGCGAGCGGGGCTAGGTGGCTACACCTTC. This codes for CASRRAGLGGYTF.

The CDR3 is CASSLESGAATGELFF. The CDR3 bases are TGCGCCAGCAGCTTGGAGTCGGGGGCGGCCACCGGGGAGCTGTTTTTT. The chain is built from TRBV5-1 and TRBJ2-2; D is tentatively TRBD1 or TRBD2 (6 bases each). Germline loops: CDR1 SGHRS, CDR2 YFSETQ. V was clipped by 0 bases and J by 4 bases, with 13 bases between them. CDR3 length: 16 amino acids.

CDR3 region: CASSLANEGYTEAFF. DNA of the CDR3: TGTGCCAGCAGCTTGGCGAATGAGGGATACACTGAAGCTTTCTTT. This chain joins TRBV5-4 and TRBJ1-1; no definite D call. The CDR3 has 15 residues. V lost 0 bases and J 3 bases, leaving 12 bases between the germline ends. CDR1 is SGHNT and CDR2 is YYREEE in the germline V gene (reference sequence).

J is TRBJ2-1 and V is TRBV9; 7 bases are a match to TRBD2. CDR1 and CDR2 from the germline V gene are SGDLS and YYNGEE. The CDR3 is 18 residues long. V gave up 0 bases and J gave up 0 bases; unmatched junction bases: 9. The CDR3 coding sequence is TGTGCCAGCAGCGTAGAGGAGAGGGCGGGGGTCTCCTACAATGAGCAGTTCTTC. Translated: CASSVEERAGVSYNEQFF.

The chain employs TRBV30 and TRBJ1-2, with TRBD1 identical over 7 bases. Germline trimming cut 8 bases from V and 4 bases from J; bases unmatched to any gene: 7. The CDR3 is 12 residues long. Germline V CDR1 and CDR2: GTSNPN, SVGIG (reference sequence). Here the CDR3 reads CASDRDTYGYTF. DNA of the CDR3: TGTGCCAGCGACAGGGATACCTATGGCTACACCTTC.

CDR3 sequence: CASKISQNQETQYF. CDR3 nucleotides: TGTGCCAGCAAAATTTCCCAGAACCAAGAGACCCAGTACTTC. The V gene is TRBV2, the J gene TRBJ2-5; D gene ambiguous. V lost 7 bases and J lost 0, with 12 bases in between. Germline CDR1 SNHLY, CDR2 FYNNEI. The length of the CDR3 is 14 residues.

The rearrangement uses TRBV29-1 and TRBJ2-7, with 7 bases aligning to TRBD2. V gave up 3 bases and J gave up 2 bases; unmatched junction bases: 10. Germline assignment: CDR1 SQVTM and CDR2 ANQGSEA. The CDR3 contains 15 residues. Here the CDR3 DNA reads TGCAGCGTTGAGATGGCTAGCGGTACCCCCTACGAGCAGTACTTC. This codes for CSVEMASGTPYEQYF.